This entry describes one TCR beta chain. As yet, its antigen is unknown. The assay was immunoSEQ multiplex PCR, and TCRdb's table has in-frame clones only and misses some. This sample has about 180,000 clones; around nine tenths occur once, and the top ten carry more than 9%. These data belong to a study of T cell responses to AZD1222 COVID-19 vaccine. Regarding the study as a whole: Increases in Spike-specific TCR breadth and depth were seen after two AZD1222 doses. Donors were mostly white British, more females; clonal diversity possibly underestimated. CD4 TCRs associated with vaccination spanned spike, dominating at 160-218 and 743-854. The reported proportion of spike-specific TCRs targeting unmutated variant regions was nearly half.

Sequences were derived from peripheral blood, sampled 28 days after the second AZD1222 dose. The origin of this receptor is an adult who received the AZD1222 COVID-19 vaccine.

The CDR3 region has the DNA TGCAGCGCAAAACAACGACAGGGGATAACGAACACTGAAGCTTTCTTT. Translation gives CSAKQRQGITNTEAFF. V is TRBV29-1 and J is TRBJ1-1; 8 bases match TRBD1. After removal of 7 bases from V and 1 base from J, the junction contained 14 bases not matched to a gene. Germline-derived CDR1 and CDR2 are SQVTM and ANQGSEA. The CDR3 runs 16 residues.